A selection of T cell receptor beta chains follows, all from one sample in a study of blood T cell repertoires in COVID-19. The assay was immunoSEQ multiplex PCR, and TCRdb's table has in-frame clones only and misses some. The sample includes 200,000 to 250,000 clones, about 82% seen only once; the top ten take roughly 12%. Sample: peripheral blood. Source of these receptors: a man older than 75 with acute or convalescent COVID-19. Both conserved end residues are part of each CDR3. A D gene is named only where the DNA matches it firmly. Size values are once, few and many counts, or a class for expanded clones, and some rows have none.

TGTGCCAGTAGTATAGCAGGGGGCGCAGCCGGCTACACCTTC,CASSIAGGAAGYTF,few,TRBJ1-2,TRBD1,TRBV19
TGTGCCAGCAGCGTCCAACCGGGACTAGCGGGAGGGGCAGATACGCAGTATTTT,CASSVQPGLAGGADTQYF,-,TRBJ2-3,TRBD2,TRBV9
TGTGCCAGCAGCTTCCGACAGGGGAGCAGCTCCTATAATTCACCCCTCCACTTT,CASSFRQGSSSYNSPLHF,-,TRBJ1-6,TRBD1,TRBV7-2
TGTGCCAGTAGTATGGGGAGAACTAGCGGGCCTTACAATGAGCAGTTCTTC,CASSMGRTSGPYNEQFF,-,TRBJ2-1,TRBD2,TRBV19
TGTGCCAGCTCACGAAACACGGTGGGACAGCCCACAACTAATGAAAAACTGTTTTTT,CASSRNTVGQPTTNEKLFF,once,TRBJ1-4,TRBD1,TRBV18
TGTGCCAGCAGTGACAGGGGGGCCTATGGTGGCTACACCTTC,CASSDRGAYGGYTF,-,TRBJ1-2,TRBD1,TRBV9
TGTGCCAGCAGTTGGGACAGGGAATCCTACGAGCAGTACTTC,CASSWDRESYEQYF,-,TRBJ2-7,TRBD1,TRBV6-5
TGCGCCAGCAGGGAAGGAGCAGCGAGCTCCTACAATGAGCAGTTCTTC,CASREGAASSYNEQFF,-,TRBJ2-1,-,TRBV5-1
TGTGCCAGCTCACGGGACAGTAATGAAAAACTGTTTTTT,CASSRDSNEKLFF,-,TRBJ1-4,TRBD1,TRBV18
TGTGCCAGCGGTATGGGGGGTAGCTACACCTTC,CASGMGGSYTF,once,TRBJ1-2,-,TRBV14
TGTGCCAGCAGCCCGTCCCCCTCGCAGGGGGCGGCTAAAAGGGAGGCTTTCTTT,CASSPSPSQGAAKREAFF,few,TRBJ1-1,TRBD1,TRBV6-2/TRBV6-3
TGTGCCAGCTCCGACAGGAGCTCTGGAAACACCATATATTTT,CASSDRSSGNTIYF,once,TRBJ1-3,-,TRBV19
TGTGCCAGCAGCTTATGGGGGACAGGGTCGAACAATGAGCAGTTCTTC,CASSLWGTGSNNEQFF,-,TRBJ2-1,TRBD1,TRBV7-2
TGTGCCAGTAGTACCAGACAGGAGATAAACACTGAAGCTTTCTTT,CASSTRQEINTEAFF,-,TRBJ1-1,-,TRBV19
TGTGCCAGCAGCTTGGGGCCGCTGAACACTGAAGCTTTCTTT,CASSLGPLNTEAFF,once,TRBJ1-1,-,TRBV5-5
TGTGCCAGCAGCCCTTCGCCGCCGGGCTATGGCTACACCTTC,CASSPSPPGYGYTF,-,TRBJ1-2,-,TRBV2
TGTGCCAGCAGCCGACTAGCGGGAGTGTACGAGCAGTACTTC,CASSRLAGVYEQYF,-,TRBJ2-7,TRBD2,TRBV5-8
TGCGCCAGCAGCTCAATGGGACAGCTCTACGAGCAGTACTTC,CASSSMGQLYEQYF,-,TRBJ2-7,TRBD1,TRBV5-1
TGTGCCAGCGGAAACAGGGTCATGAACACTGAAGCTTTCTTT,CASGNRVMNTEAFF,-,TRBJ1-1,-,TRBV6-5
TGTGCCAGCAGCTTACAGACTAGCGGGAACTCCTACGAGCAGTACTTC,CASSLQTSGNSYEQYF,-,TRBJ2-7,TRBD2,TRBV5-6
TGTGCCAGCAGCTTAGGGCTTGGGGCCGGCTACACCTTC,CASSLGLGAGYTF,-,TRBJ1-2,-,TRBV11-2
TGTGCCAGCAGCTTAGGACGTAGCAATCATGGCTACACCTTC,CASSLGRSNHGYTF,-,TRBJ1-2,-,TRBV7-9
TGTGCCACCAGTGATCCGTCGGGGGTGGCCGGGGAGCTGTTTTTT,CATSDPSGVAGELFF,-,TRBJ2-2,-,TRBV24-1
TGTGCCAGCAGCCCGCCCGGCGGGAGGTCGGGGGAGCAGTACTTC,CASSPPGGRSGEQYF,-,TRBJ2-7,TRBD2,TRBV5-6
TGTGCCAGCAGCCTAACCACAGGAGCGACGTACGAGCAGTACTTC,CASSLTTGATYEQYF,once,TRBJ2-7,-,TRBV11-2
TGTGCCAGCAGCTCTAGACTCCTGAGCTCCTATAATTCACCCCTCCACTTT,CASSSRLLSSYNSPLHF,few,TRBJ1-6,-,TRBV11-2
TGTGCCAGCAGTTCCACTGACAAAGGAGCTTTCTTT,CASSSTDKGAFF,-,TRBJ1-1,-,TRBV6-5
TGTGCCAGCTCACCAGCTAGCGGGGTTGAGGCCCAGTACTTC,CASSPASGVEAQYF,-,TRBJ2-5,TRBD2,TRBV18
TGTGCCAGCTCACCACGACAGGGGGAGTACGAGCAGTACTTC,CASSPRQGEYEQYF,-,TRBJ2-7,TRBD1,TRBV18
TGCGCCAGCAGCCAAGTTACCGGAGGACAGGGGATACGGGACACTGAAGCTTTCTTT,CASSQVTGGQGIRDTEAFF,-,TRBJ1-1,TRBD1,TRBV4-1
TGTGCCAGCAGCCACCCAACAGGGTTTAAGCATTTT,CASSHPTGFKHF,-,TRBJ1-5,-,TRBV7-9
TGCGCCAGCAGCCTTAACACCAGGGTTTCGGGCACTGAAGCTTTCTTT,CASSLNTRVSGTEAFF,few,TRBJ1-1,-,TRBV5-1
TGTGCCAGCAGTTTGGCCCCCGGGACAGGGTTTCGATATACGCAGTATTTT,CASSLAPGTGFRYTQYF,-,TRBJ2-3,TRBD1,TRBV27
TGCAGCGTTGCGACAGGGGGGACCGGGGAGCTGTTTTTT,CSVATGGTGELFF,-,TRBJ2-2,TRBD1,TRBV29-1
TGTGCCAGCAGCCAAGACAGCTCCTATAATTCACCCCTCCACTTT,CASSQDSSYNSPLHF,-,TRBJ1-6,-,TRBV3-1/TRBV3-2
TGTGCCAGCAGTCCTTCGGACAGGGTCCATGGCTACACCTTC,CASSPSDRVHGYTF,-,TRBJ1-2,TRBD1,TRBV27
TGCGCCAGCAGCCAACCGACAGACGTATTAGAAGGCTACACCTTC,CASSQPTDVLEGYTF,-,TRBJ1-2,-,TRBV4-3
TGTGCCAGCCGCCACGGGACTAGCTTGGGCACAGATACGCAGTATTTT,CASRHGTSLGTDTQYF,-,TRBJ2-3,TRBD2,TRBV2
TGTGCCAGTCGGTTCCGTGGACAGGCCGCAATAAATCAGCCCCAGCATTTT,CASRFRGQAAINQPQHF,-,TRBJ1-5,TRBD1,TRBV19
TGTGCCAGCGGGCAGGGGGGCTATGGCTACACCTTC,CASGQGGYGYTF,few,TRBJ1-2,TRBD1,TRBV2
TGCGCCAGCAGCGGGACAGATACAGATACGCAGTATTTT,CASSGTDTDTQYF,-,TRBJ2-3,TRBD1,TRBV5-1
TGTGCCAGCAGCTTAGAGACAGACAATCAGCCCCAGCATTTT,CASSLETDNQPQHF,-,TRBJ1-5,-,TRBV7-9
TGTGCCAGCAGTCGGAGAGGCCAGCCCCAGCATTTT,CASSRRGQPQHF,-,TRBJ1-5,-,TRBV27
TGTGCCAGCAGTCGGACAGGGCCCAATGAGCAGTTCTTC,CASSRTGPNEQFF,few,TRBJ2-1,TRBD1,TRBV12-3/TRBV12-4
TGCGCCAGCAGCCCCGGGATAGGGGGTGTGGAGACCCAGTACTTC,CASSPGIGGVETQYF,-,TRBJ2-5,-,TRBV5-1
TGTGCCACCAGCAGAGATATGAGGCTGAACGAGGACACCATATATTTT,CATSRDMRLNEDTIYF,-,TRBJ1-3,-,TRBV15
TGTGCCAGCAGCTTAGGGACTAGCGGGAGTAGAGGCTACGAGCAGTACTTC,CASSLGTSGSRGYEQYF,-,TRBJ2-7,TRBD2,TRBV7-2
TGTGCCAGTATCCGGACAGGAGTTAATGAAAAACTGTTTTTT,CASIRTGVNEKLFF,-,TRBJ1-4,TRBD1,TRBV19
TGTGCCAGCAGCCCGTACACCTCCTATGGCTACACCTTC,CASSPYTSYGYTF,-,TRBJ1-2,-,TRBV7-2
TGTGCCAGCAGTGACTCGAGTTTAGCCAGGGAAGAGTGTTGGGTAGGCACAGATACGCAGTATTTT,CASSDSSLAREECWVGTDTQYF,-,TRBJ2-3,-,TRBV6-4
TGCGCCAGCAGCGCCGGGGCAGGGGAAAATCAGCCCCAGCATTTT,CASSAGAGENQPQHF,-,TRBJ1-5,-,TRBV5-1
TGCGCCAGCAGCCAAGATGGACAGGGGACCTACGAGCAGTACTTC,CASSQDGQGTYEQYF,-,TRBJ2-7,TRBD1,TRBV4-3
TGTGCCAGCAGTTTATCGGGTATTGAGACCCAGTACTTC,CASSLSGIETQYF,once,TRBJ2-5,-,TRBV28
TGTGCCAGCAGCTTGGAGGAGAGGAACACTGAAGCTTTCTTT,CASSLEERNTEAFF,-,TRBJ1-1,-,TRBV7-9